Listed here are 28 T cell receptor beta chains from one sample, sequenced in a study of T cell responses to AZD1222 COVID-19 vaccine. Generated by immunoSEQ multiplex PCR, the TCRdb table keeps only in-frame clones and is missing some. The sample carries roughly 140,000 clones, more than 80% recorded once. The input for sequencing was peripheral blood, taken on day 0 of AZD1222 vaccination. The receptors derive from an adult in good health.

Remarks on this clone: A much larger clone lies a single base off, so this may be a read error. Other DNA sequences in this sample translate to the same CDR3. CDR3 amino acids: CASSFGYQPQHF. The CDR3 DNA is TGTGCCAGCAGTTTTGGGTATCAGCCCCAGCATTTT. The V and J genes are TRBV28 and TRBJ1-5; no firm D call. Germline-derived CDR1 and CDR2 are MDHEN and SYDVKM. CDR3 size: 12 residues. The V end was cut by 3 bases, the J end by 5 bases, with 5 bases between.

Notes on this clone: In the same sample, other DNA sequences code for this CDR3. DNA of the CDR3: TGCGCCAGCAGCTTGGGACGGGACTACGAGCAGTACTTC. Translated, it gives CASSLGRDYEQYF. This chain links TRBV5-1 with TRBJ2-7; D is possibly TRBD2 (5 bases). V lost 0 bases to trimming and J lost 3 bases, with 7 bases between them. Germline-derived CDR1 and CDR2 are SGHRS and YFSETQ. This CDR3 comprises 13 residues. The complete variable domain, with remaining parts taken from reference TRBV5-1 and TRBJ2-7, reads KAGVTQTPRYLIKTRGQQVTLSCSPISGHRSVSWYQQTPGQGLQFLFEYFSETQRNKGNFPGRFSGRQFSNSRSEMNVSTLELGDSALYLCASSLGRDYEQYFGPGTRLTVT.

The rearrangement uses TRBV7-9 and TRBJ1-2; maybe TRBD1 (5 bases). Trimming took 0 bases from V and 8 from J, leaving 13 bases between them. The germline gives CDR1 SEHNR, CDR2 FQNEAQ (reference sequence). This CDR3 has 14 amino acids. CDR3 amino acids: CASSLAAGSGGYTF. The CDR3 DNA follows: TGTGCCAGCAGCTTAGCCGCAGGGTCGGGCGGCTACACCTTC.

The V and J genes are TRBV18 and TRBJ1-1; D is uncertain. CDR3 length: 14 residues. V shed 4 bases and J shed 3 bases, with 12 bases lying between them. Germline CDR1 reads KGHSH; CDR2 reads LQKENI. CDR3 bases: TGTGCCAGCTCACTTGGCCCGAGCGACACTGAAGCTTTCTTT. It yields the protein CASSLGPSDTEAFF.

The chain joins TRBV30 to TRBJ1-3; no clear D. With 4 bases removed from V and 5 bases from J, the gap between germline ends came to 12 bases. Germline lookup yields CDR1 GTSNPN and CDR2 SVGIG (reference sequence). The CDR3 runs to 13 residues. CDR3 coding DNA: TGTGCCTGGAACGTGCAGTCTCGAAACACCATATATTTT. Residues: CAWNVQSRNTIYF.

This clone was found once. The chain uses TRBV19 and TRBJ2-1, with TRBD2 matching 8 bases. Per the germline V gene, CDR1 is LNHDA and CDR2 is SQIVND (reference sequence). This CDR3 contains 19 residues. The trim removed 4 bases at V and 4 bases at J, leaving 18 bases unmatched. Here the CDR3 reads CASSTSGQSGSGTYNEQFF. As DNA, the CDR3 is TGTGCCAGTAGTACTTCAGGACAGAGCGGTAGCGGGACATACAATGAGCAGTTCTTC.

V and J are TRBV6-4 and TRBJ2-1; possibly TRBD2 for D (5 bases). Per the germline V gene, CDR1 is MRHNA and CDR2 is SNTAGT. The V and J ends lost 6 bases and 14 bases respectively, with 20 bases between them. The CDR3 contains 13 residues. CDR3 nucleotides: TGTGCCAGCAGCGACCCCGGACTGGGAGCGAAGTTCTTC. It yields the protein CASSDPGLGAKFF.

This clone was seen just once. The genes are TRBV24-1 and TRBJ2-1; TRBD2 agrees at 11 bases. Germline CDR1 KGHDR, CDR2 SFDVKD. CDR3 length equals 17 residues. V trimming: 3 bases; J trimming: 6 bases; junction bases outside the gene matches: 9. CDR3 loop: CATSDPELAGVPNEQFF. The CDR3 bases are TGTGCCACCAGTGATCCCGAACTAGCGGGAGTCCCCAATGAGCAGTTCTTC.

This sequence joins TRBV5-1 and TRBJ1-1, with 7 bases fitting TRBD1. CDR3 length: 14 amino acids. Germline lookup yields CDR1 SGHRS and CDR2 YFSETQ. V was pared by 2 bases and J by 4 bases, with 5 bases of the junction left unmatched. The CDR3 is CASSLTGATTEAFF. The CDR3 nucleotides read TGCGCCAGCAGCTTAACAGGGGCGACCACTGAAGCTTTCTTT.

The chain joins TRBV6-5 to TRBJ1-1; 7 positions agree with TRBD1. Unmatched junction bases numbered 7, after V lost 6 bases and J lost 6 bases. CDR3 size: 13 residues. CDR1 is MNHEY, CDR2 SVGAGI, per germline. The CDR3 here is CASRSGGLPEAFF. CDR3 nucleotides: TGTGCCAGCAGGTCAGGGGGTCTTCCTGAAGCTTTCTTT.

The chain uses TRBV18 and TRBJ2-2, with 7 bases fitting TRBD1. Germline loops: CDR1 KGHSH, CDR2 LQKENI. The CDR3 consists of 16 residues. V dropped 3 bases and J dropped 3; count of bases not matched to a gene: 7. Here the CDR3 reads CASSPQGDPYTGELFF. Here the CDR3 DNA reads TGTGCCAGCTCACCTCAGGGGGACCCCTACACCGGGGAGCTGTTTTTT.

The V and J genes are TRBV19 and TRBJ1-5; no clear D gene. The germline gives CDR1 LNHDA, CDR2 SQIVND (reference sequence). Trimming removed 0 bases at V and 2 bases at J, with 8 bases between. CDR3 length: 15 amino acids. This CDR3 reads CASSIEGYGNQPQHF. For the CDR3, the DNA is TGTGCCAGTAGTATAGAGGGTTACGGCAATCAGCCCCAGCATTTT.

The rearrangement uses TRBV25-1 and TRBJ2-5; the D is unclear. The V and J ends lost 1 base and 2 bases respectively, with 8 bases between them. Germline V gene lookup returns CDR1 MGHDK and CDR2 SYGVNS. This CDR3 spans 14 amino acids. CDR3 DNA sequence: TGTGCCAGCAGTGAATCGGGCACTCAAGAGACCCAGTACTTC. Translated: CASSESGTQETQYF.

The chain carries TRBV11-2 and TRBJ1-6, with 7 bases aligning to TRBD1. The CDR3 loop spans 19 amino acids. The V segment lost 6 bases and the J segment 0 bases; nucleotides outside the gene matches: 14. Germline CDR1 SGHAT, CDR2 FQNNGV. This chain's CDR3 is CASRRGRTGGFSYNSPLHF. The DNA for the CDR3 is TGTGCCAGCAGGCGTGGGCGGACAGGCGGATTCTCCTATAATTCACCCCTCCACTTT.

The chain recombines TRBV7-9 with TRBJ2-5; maybe TRBD2 (6 bases). The V end lost 1 base, the J end lost 5 bases, and 20 bases lay between the germline ends. Germline CDR1 and CDR2: SEHNR and FQNEAQ (reference sequence). The CDR3 consists of 17 residues. CDR3 DNA sequence: TGTGCCAGCAGCTTAGGAATAGGGCCGCGCGGGGTGGAGACCCAGTACTTC. Translation gives CASSLGIGPRGVETQYF.

The rearrangement joins TRBV3-1 (or the pseudogene TRBV3-2) to TRBJ1-2, with 9 bases that match TRBD1. Losses at the gene ends were 3 bases for V and 5 bases for J; bases not matched to a gene: 7. CDR1 and CDR2 from the germline V gene are LGHDT and YNNKEL (reference sequence). The CDR3 has 15 residues. The CDR3, as DNA: TGTGCCAGCAGCCAGGGACAGGGCGGGGGGTATGGCTACACCTTC. Translating gives CASSQGQGGGYGYTF.

The chain joins TRBV4-1 to TRBJ2-7, with TRBD2 identical over 7 bases. This CDR3 comprises 16 residues. With V trimmed by 1 base and J by 3 bases, 9 bases remained unmatched. Germline lookup yields CDR1 MGHRA and CDR2 YSYEKL. As DNA, the CDR3 is TGCGCCAGCAGCCAAGCTGGGACTACCCATTTCTACGAGCAGTACTTC. It codes for CASSQAGTTHFYEQYF.

The V and J genes are TRBV18 and TRBJ1-6; TRBD1 aligns across 8 bases. Germline V lookup: CDR1 KGHSH, CDR2 LQKENI. The CDR3 extends over 15 amino acids. The J segment lost 8 bases and the V segment lost 4 bases, leaving 7 bases of the junction unmatched. The CDR3 is CASSRQGIRDSPLHF. CDR3 sequence (DNA): TGTGCCAGCTCACGACAGGGGATTCGGGATTCACCCCTCCACTTT.

This chain connects TRBV27 to TRBJ1-2, with TRBD1 identical over 12 bases. The CDR3 spans 15 residues. V was clipped by 4 bases and J by 5 bases; unmatched bases: 5. Germline lookup yields CDR1 MNHEY and CDR2 SMNVEV (reference sequence). The CDR3 spells CASSSGQGAHYGYTF. CDR3 in DNA: TGTGCCAGCAGTTCGGGACAGGGGGCGCATTATGGCTACACCTTC.

The genes are TRBV19 and TRBJ2-2; maybe TRBD1 (6 bases). The CDR3 spans 15 residues. CDR1 LNHDA and CDR2 SQIVND come from the germline V gene (reference sequence). Deletions cut 5 bases from V and 3 bases from J, with 13 bases between. CDR3 region: CASSVRQAYTGELFF. DNA of the CDR3: TGTGCCAGTAGTGTCAGACAGGCGTACACCGGGGAGCTGTTTTTT.

V is TRBV9 and J is TRBJ1-3; TRBD1 matches at 9 bases. Germline V gene sequence: CDR1 SGDLS, CDR2 YYNGEE. Germline trimming cut 0 bases from V and 7 bases from J; bases unmatched to any gene: 5. This CDR3 comprises 15 residues. This CDR3 is CASSVAGTGWNTIYF. CDR3 DNA: TGTGCCAGCAGCGTAGCTGGGACAGGGTGGAACACCATATATTTT.

The rearrangement uses TRBV30 and TRBJ1-4; unclear D gene. V gave up 4 bases and J gave up 4 bases, with 10 bases separating them. Germline V gives CDR1 GTSNPN, CDR2 SVGIG (reference sequence). The CDR3 runs to 13 residues. CDR3 residues: CAWKRYLNEKLFF. As DNA, the CDR3 is TGTGCCTGGAAGCGATATCTTAATGAAAAACTGTTTTTT.

The V gene is TRBV28, the J gene TRBJ2-5; tentative D call: TRBD1 (6 bases). Germline V gene sequence: CDR1 MDHEN, CDR2 SYDVKM. V was clipped by 1 base and J by 2 bases, with 11 bases between them. This CDR3 has 15 residues. For the CDR3, the DNA is TGTGCCAGCAGTTTATTGGCGGACAGACAAGAGACCCAGTACTTC. Translating it yields CASSLLADRQETQYF.

This clone was seen once. The CDR3 bases are TGTGCCAGCAGCTTAGGTCGACTAGCGGGAGTCTACGAGCAGTACTTC. As protein: CASSLGRLAGVYEQYF. This chain connects TRBV7-2 to TRBJ2-7; TRBD2 matches at 12 bases. With V trimmed by 1 base and J by 3 bases, 4 bases remained unmatched. Germline V lookup: CDR1 SGHTA, CDR2 FQGNSA. The CDR3 has 16 amino acids.

This rearrangement joins TRBV2 to TRBJ1-2, with a tentative D call TRBD1 (6 bases). The germline CDR1 and CDR2 sequences are SNHLY and FYNNEI. There are 16 residues in the CDR3. Trimming removed 6 bases from V and 3 bases from J, with 20 bases in between. The CDR3 sequence: CASSDANTGIDYGYTF. CDR3 coding DNA: TGTGCCAGCAGCGATGCAAATACAGGGATTGACTATGGCTACACCTTC.

The sample holds one count of this clone. This rearrangement joins TRBV19 to TRBJ1-2, with TRBD1 identical over 9 bases. The trim removed 7 bases at V and 8 bases at J, leaving 8 bases unmatched. Germline lookup yields CDR1 LNHDA and CDR2 SQIVND (reference sequence). The CDR3 totals 13 residues. The CDR3 nucleotides are TGTGCCAGTAACCTACAGGGGGCAGGGGGCTACACCTTC. Protein: CASNLQGAGGYTF.

This clone appeared a single time. The chain has TRBV28 and TRBJ1-5, with D tentatively TRBD1 (6 bases). CDR3 length equals 17 residues. Per the germline V gene, CDR1 is MDHEN and CDR2 is SYDVKM. V lost 5 bases and J 5 bases, leaving 22 bases between the germline ends. CDR3 nucleotide sequence: TGTGCCAGCAGTCCTCGAGGAGGACAGTCCGGCTATCAGCCCCAGCATTTT. It codes for CASSPRGGQSGYQPQHF.

This clone was seen a few times. V is TRBV9 and J is TRBJ1-1; a weak D match, TRBD1 (6 bases). Germline lookup yields CDR1 SGDLS and CDR2 YYNGEE. Trimming took 6 bases from V and 7 from J, leaving 16 bases between them. CDR3 length: 13 amino acids. CDR3 in DNA: TGTGCCAGCACCCGTGACGTACAGGGTGAAGCTTTCTTT. Protein sequence: CASTRDVQGEAFF.